One and the same sample provided the 27 T cell receptor beta chains below, sequenced in a study of blood T cell repertoires in COVID-19. Assay used: immunoSEQ multiplex PCR; TCRdb lists only in-frame clones, some missing. The table records some 200,000 clones, 84% of them present only once. Sequenced sample: peripheral blood. All receptors derive from a woman aged 55 to 70 who had recovered from COVID-19.

V usage is TRBV7-9 and J usage is TRBJ2-3; possible D gene TRBD1, 6 bases. V was trimmed by 4 bases and J by 0 bases, leaving 14 bases between them. The CDR3 is 16 amino acids. Germline values: CDR1 SEHNR, CDR2 FQNEAQ (reference sequence). The CDR3 loop is CASSSSLGTSTDTQYF. CDR3 nucleotide sequence: TGTGCCAGCAGCTCAAGCCTCGGGACAAGCACAGATACGCAGTATTTT. Drawing the rest from reference TRBV7-9 and TRBJ2-3, the complete variable domain is DTGVSQNPRHKITKRGQNVTFRCDPISEHNRLYWYRQTLGQGPEFLTYFQNEAQLEKSRLLSDRFSAERPKGSFSTLEIQRTEQGDSAMYLCASSSSLGTSTDTQYFGPGTRLTVL.

In its sample, this clone was seen once. V gene TRBV5-6 combines with J gene TRBJ1-5; 7 bases line up with TRBD1. V shed 5 bases and J 5 bases; nucleotides not matched to a gene: 10. The CDR3 extends over 15 amino acids. Germline loops: CDR1 SGHDT, CDR2 YYEEEE. In nucleotides, the CDR3 is TGTGCCAGCAGGGCCCGGGACAGCCCTTATCAGCCCCAGCATTTT. The encoded protein is CASRARDSPYQPQHF.

This sequence joins TRBV2 and TRBJ2-1; TRBD2 matches at 9 bases. CDR1 SNHLY and CDR2 FYNNEI come from the germline V gene. This CDR3 spans 15 amino acids. Germline trimming cut 2 bases from V and 8 bases from J; bases unmatched to any gene: 7. CDR3 sequence: CASSEPGGGGYEQFF. The CDR3 DNA is TGTGCCAGCAGTGAACCGGGCGGGGGGGGCTATGAGCAGTTCTTC.

The chain couples TRBV3-1 (or the pseudogene TRBV3-2) to TRBJ2-5, with 11 positions matching TRBD2. Looked up from germline, CDR1 is LGHDT and CDR2 is YNNKEL (reference sequence). This CDR3 comprises 17 residues. With 1 base clipped from V and 7 bases from J, the junction kept 11 bases outside the gene matches. For the CDR3, the DNA is TGTGCCAGCAGCCAAGCTGGTAGCGGGGGGGCCACAGTGACCCAGTACTTC. As protein: CASSQAGSGGATVTQYF.

Concerning this clone: Additional DNA sequences in this sample encode the identical CDR3. The genes are TRBV6-4 and TRBJ1-1, with D uncertain. The germline V gene encodes CDR1 MRHNA and CDR2 SNTAGT. This CDR3 comprises 14 residues. V lost 4 bases and J 1 base, leaving 10 bases between the germline ends. CDR3 region: CASSASPGNTEAFF. The CDR3 nucleotides read TGTGCCAGCAGTGCCTCCCCCGGGAACACTGAAGCTTTCTTT.

The genes are TRBV6-5 and TRBJ1-2; 7 bases are a match to TRBD1. V was clipped by 2 bases and J by 2 bases; unmatched bases: 5. This CDR3 is built from 15 residues. Germline V gene sequence: CDR1 MNHEY, CDR2 SVGAGI. In nucleotides, the CDR3 is TGTGCCAGCAGTTACGGGCAGGGGGGAAACTATGGCTACACCTTC. Its protein product is CASSYGQGGNYGYTF.

The J gene is TRBJ1-2, the V gene TRBV19; possible D gene TRBD1, 6 bases. The CDR3 is made up of 12 amino acids. In germline, CDR1 is LNHDA, CDR2 SQIVND (reference sequence). V lost 4 bases and J lost 6, with 9 bases in between. The chain's CDR3 is CASSTYRDGYTF. CDR3 nucleotide sequence: TGTGCCAGTAGTACGTACAGGGATGGCTACACCTTC.

The chain couples TRBV4-1 to TRBJ1-1, with D possibly matching TRBD1 (6 bases). Looked up from germline, CDR1 is MGHRA and CDR2 is YSYEKL. V was clipped by 6 bases and J by 5 bases, with 19 bases between them. The CDR3 is 15 residues long. The CDR3 bases are TGCGCCAGCAGGGTCGTACAGGGAGTAAGGACTGAAGCTTTCTTT. Amino acid sequence: CASRVVQGVRTEAFF.

This rearrangement joins TRBV6-5 to TRBJ2-7; 7 bases fit TRBD1. The CDR3 consists of 15 residues. Germline CDR1 and CDR2: MNHEY and SVGAGI. Trimming at V came to 0 bases and at J to 3 bases, leaving 5 bases not matched to a gene. The CDR3 region is CASSYSWGQHYEQYF. The CDR3 DNA sequence: TGTGCCAGCAGTTACTCCTGGGGACAGCACTACGAGCAGTACTTC.

The chain links TRBV5-6 to TRBJ2-1; D possibly corresponds to TRBD1 (5 bases). The CDR3 has 16 amino acids. Trimming shortened V by 1 base and J by 7 bases, and 18 bases separated the two germline ends. Per the germline V gene, CDR1 is SGHDT and CDR2 is YYEEEE. The CDR3 sequence is CASSLFLQGNWNEQFF. For the CDR3, the DNA is TGTGCCAGCAGCTTGTTTCTCCAGGGAAACTGGAATGAGCAGTTCTTC.

This clone has only one observation. The chain combines TRBV15 with TRBJ1-5, with D unresolved. The CDR3 totals 14 residues. Germline CDR1 is LNHNV and CDR2 is YYDKDF (reference sequence). Trimming pared 4 bases from V and 2 bases from J, leaving 9 bases between. CDR3 region: CATSTHRGNQPQHF. CDR3 bases: TGTGCCACCAGCACCCATAGAGGCAATCAGCCCCAGCATTTT.

CDR3 sequence: CASGLAGGYNEQFF. The CDR3 DNA sequence: TGTGCTAGTGGCCTAGCGGGGGGTTACAATGAGCAGTTCTTC. The chain is built from TRBV12-5 and TRBJ2-1, with 11 nucleotides matching TRBD2. With V trimmed by 6 bases and J by 4 bases, 2 bases remained unmatched. The CDR3 loop spans 14 amino acids. Germline CDR1 and CDR2: LGHNT and FRNRAP.

The chain employs TRBV5-6 and TRBJ1-2; TRBD1 matches at 9 bases. Losses at the gene ends were 5 bases for V and 10 bases for J; bases not matched to a gene: 9. CDR1 and CDR2 from the germline V gene are SGHDT and YYEEEE. This CDR3 comprises 13 residues. The CDR3 bases are TGTGCCAGCAGTTTTACAGGGGGCTTATTCTACACCTTC. It is translated as CASSFTGGLFYTF.

This chain uses TRBV6-6 with TRBJ2-1; D is perhaps TRBD2 (5 bases). V was clipped by 6 bases and J by 10 bases, with 10 bases between them. Germline V lookup: CDR1 MNHNY, CDR2 SVGAGI (reference sequence). This CDR3 spans 11 amino acids. The CDR3 sequence is CASSPRREQFF. Here the CDR3 DNA reads TGTGCCAGCAGCCCCAGGAGGGAGCAGTTCTTC.

The chain uses TRBV19 and TRBJ2-7; the D gene is possibly TRBD1 (7 bases). The CDR3 is made up of 12 amino acids. Trimming removed 3 bases at V and 7 bases at J, with 10 bases between. The V gene's germline CDR1 is LNHDA and CDR2 SQIVND (reference sequence). CDR3 bases: TGTGCCAGTAGTATCCAGGGGGGTGAGCAGTACTTC. Amino acids: CASSIQGGEQYF.

This rearrangement joins TRBV6-5 to TRBJ1-4; the match to TRBD1 covers 9 bases. The V segment lost 4 bases and the J segment 8 bases; nucleotides outside the gene matches: 2. The germline gives CDR1 MNHEY, CDR2 SVGAGI. The CDR3 sequence is 13 residues long. CDR3 sequence: CASSSTGGEKLFF. CDR3 coding DNA: TGTGCCAGCAGTTCGACAGGGGGGGAAAAACTGTTTTTT.

V is TRBV19 and J is TRBJ2-1, with D perhaps TRBD2 (5 bases). Germline V gene data show CDR1 as LNHDA and CDR2 as SQIVND (reference sequence). With 4 bases removed from V and 1 base from J, the gap between germline ends came to 11 bases. The CDR3 covers 15 residues. CDR3 bases: TGTGCCAGTAGTAGCTGGACTGATTCCTACAATGAGCAGTTCTTC. Protein sequence: CASSSWTDSYNEQFF.

The genes are TRBV2 and TRBJ1-2; possibly TRBD1 for D (5 bases). The germline V and J ends were trimmed by 7 bases and 4 bases, with 19 bases remaining between them. CDR1 and CDR2 (germline): SNHLY, FYNNEI. This CDR3 is 15 amino acids long. CDR3 protein: CASTEESGYGYGYTF. The CDR3 nucleotides are TGTGCCAGCACTGAGGAGTCAGGGTACGGCTATGGCTACACCTTC.

The rearrangement uses TRBV11-2 and TRBJ2-1; TRBD2 aligns across 7 bases. CDR1 and CDR2 from the germline V gene are SGHAT and FQNNGV. J was trimmed by 0 bases and V by 2 bases; bases with no gene match: 4. The CDR3 is 16 residues long. CDR3 amino acids: CASSLRGDSSYNEQFF. CDR3 DNA: TGTGCCAGCAGCTTACGGGGGGACTCCTCCTACAATGAGCAGTTCTTC.

The chain employs TRBV6-2 or TRBV6-3 and TRBJ2-2; D is possibly TRBD2 (5 bases). The V gene lost 2 bases and the J gene lost 0 bases, with 10 bases spanning the gap. The CDR3 runs 16 residues. Germline assignment: CDR1 MNHEY and CDR2 SVGEGT. CDR3 bases: TGTGCCAGCAGTTACCAGCGGCGGACGAACACCGGGGAGCTGTTTTTT. It encodes CASSYQRRTNTGELFF.

The chain recombines TRBV9 with TRBJ2-3; 7 bases are shared with TRBD1. Losses at the gene ends were 0 bases for V and 2 bases for J; bases not matched to a gene: 6. CDR3 length equals 16 residues. Germline-derived CDR1 and CDR2 are SGDLS and YYNGEE. The CDR3 protein is CASSVVVTGDTDTQYF. The CDR3 bases are TGTGCCAGCAGCGTAGTCGTTACAGGGGACACAGATACGCAGTATTTT.

The gene calls are TRBV10-1 and TRBJ2-7; 7 bases are a match to TRBD1. The CDR3 has 15 residues. Trimming took 5 bases from V and 3 from J; bases not matched to a gene: 10. Germline V CDR1 and CDR2: WNHNN, SYGVQD (reference sequence). The CDR3: CASSSGQAPFYEQYF. CDR3 sequence (DNA): TGCGCCAGCAGTTCAGGACAGGCACCCTTCTACGAGCAGTACTTC.

The chain recombines TRBV27 with TRBJ2-7, with 10 positions matching TRBD2. Trimming took 3 bases from V and 11 from J; bases not matched to a gene: 7. The CDR3 contains 13 residues. The germline V gene has CDR1 MNHEY and CDR2 SMNVEV (reference sequence). The CDR3 protein is CASSLASGGREYF. The CDR3 nucleotides are TGTGCCAGCAGTTTGGCTAGCGGGGGCAGAGAGTACTTC.

The V and J genes are TRBV5-6 and TRBJ2-7, with TRBD1 matching over 7 bases. CDR3 length: 12 amino acids. CDR1 is SGHDT, CDR2 YYEEEE, per germline. Losses at the gene ends were 2 bases for V and 6 bases for J; bases not matched to a gene: 2. The chain's CDR3 is CASSFDRVEQYF. The CDR3 nucleotides are TGTGCCAGCAGCTTTGACAGGGTCGAGCAGTACTTC.

The rearrangement links TRBV29-1 to TRBJ1-2; D gene unclear. CDR3 size: 12 residues. Trimming took 4 bases from V and 7 from J, leaving 13 bases between them. CDR1 is SQVTM and CDR2 is ANQGSEA in the germline V gene. The CDR3 protein is CSVGRAGSGYTF. The CDR3 coding sequence is TGCAGCGTTGGGAGAGCGGGTAGTGGCTACACCTTC. The complete variable domain, with remaining parts taken from reference TRBV29-1 and TRBJ1-2, reads SAVISQKPSRDICQRGTSLTIQCQVDSQVTMMFWYRQQPGQSLTLIATANQGSEATYESGFVIDKFPISRPNLTFSTLTVSNMSPEDSSIYLCSVGRAGSGYTFGSGTRLTVV.

The rearrangement joins TRBV5-6 to TRBJ2-1; a possible D gene is TRBD1 (6 bases). The CDR3 runs 14 residues. V was shortened by 2 bases and J by 5 bases, with 11 bases between the two germline ends. The V gene's germline CDR1 is SGHDT and CDR2 YYEEEE. CDR3: CASSLIDRNNEQFF. DNA for the CDR3: TGTGCCAGCAGCTTAATCGACAGGAACAATGAGCAGTTCTTC.

The sample holds one count of this clone. The chain combines TRBV5-1 with TRBJ1-2; D is possibly TRBD1 (5 bases). The germline gives CDR1 SGHRS, CDR2 YFSETQ. The V and J ends lost 0 bases and 3 bases respectively, with 9 bases between them. The CDR3 extends over 14 amino acids. The CDR3 is CASSLGTLDYGYTF. In DNA, the CDR3 is TGCGCCAGCAGCTTGGGGACATTAGACTATGGCTACACCTTC.